This entry is about one T cell receptor (beta chain). Its antigen is not identified. The V gene lost 4 bases and the J gene lost 3 bases, with 14 bases spanning the gap. The CDR3 length is 16 residues. Germline CDR1 SGHRS, CDR2 YFSETQ. The record originates from a study of T cell responses to AZD1222 COVID-19 vaccine. Notes on the study in general: The study reported that nearly half of spike-specific TCRs target unmutated variant regions. CD4 TCRs linked to vaccination spanned spike, dominating at 160-218 and 743-854. Among AZD1222 vaccinees, only 5 or 6 were seropositive at baseline. Two doses of AZD1222 preceded a rise in Spike-specific TCR breadth and depth.

Some clones are missing from TCRdb's copy, which holds only in-frame ones; the method was immunoSEQ multiplex PCR. The data contain under 130,000 clones, about 93% of them singletons. The chain links TRBV5-1 to TRBJ2-6; either TRBD1 or TRBD2 may fit D (6 bases each). Sequenced material: peripheral blood, taken on day 0 of AZD1222 vaccination. This receptor was obtained from an adult in good health. CDR3 region: CASSLVGGGGANVLTF. The CDR3, as DNA: TGCGCCAGCAGCCTGGTGGGGGGCGGTGGGGCCAACGTCCTGACTTTC.